This section outlines one T cell receptor (beta chain) sequence together with its context. In the original workflow: For nucleated cells, counts were estimated from reference gene primer amplification. Produced via immunoSEQ multiplex PCR; TCRdb's table is partial and in-frame only. That table is the source of V, J and clone size, and D and trimming were worked out from the DNA. There are about 45,000 clones in the sample; about 90% occur only once, and around 11% lies in the top ten. This sample is drawn from a study of blood T cell repertoires in COVID-19. Across the study: The United States, Italy and Spain provided the acute and convalescent COVID-19 samples. T cells, B-cell-depleted T cells, or PBMCs supplied cDNA or gDNA.

Germline V gene lookup returns CDR1 MDHEN and CDR2 SYDVKM. V lost 8 bases and J lost 5; bases outside the gene matches: 7. This CDR3 region has 13 residues. This rearrangement joins TRBV28 to TRBJ2-3; 7 nucleotides match TRBD2. The sequence was obtained from a human donor in a cohort sampled during active COVID-19. The specimen sequenced was peripheral blood. The CDR3 loop is CASGILAGDTQYF. In nucleotides, the CDR3 is TGTGCCAGCGGAATTTTAGCGGGAGATACGCAGTATTTT. The complete variable domain, with remaining parts taken from reference TRBV28 and TRBJ2-3, reads DVKVTQSSRYLVKRTGEKVFLECVQDMDHENMFWYRQDPGLGLRLIYFSYDVKMKEKGDIPEGYSVSREKKERFSLILESASTNQTSMYLCASGILAGDTQYFGPGTRLTVL.